A single sample gave rise to the 29 T cell receptor beta chains below, sequenced in a study of shared clonotypes between healthy human individuals (TCRdb year 2020). The receptor library was made with the immunoSEQ multiplex PCR assay. Here the immuneACCESS table is served through TCRdb, limited to in-frame sequences with V and J called. Missing clones are a known gap in these copies; in checked studies unresolved V genes cover under half, and the rest lacks a known reason. In all, the sample holds some 2,100,000 clones, and under 97% of those were seen once. The ten largest clones add up to 0.1% to 0.15% of the sample. The sequenced sample was naive CD4+ T cells sorted from blood. The cell subset or site label here, explained by the study, means: CD45RA+ positively selected. All receptors come from a man aged 18 to 29 in good health.

This clone was found a few times. The gene calls are TRBV29-1 and TRBJ1-5, with 7 bases identical to TRBD1. The ends lost 5 bases at V and 2 bases at J; junction bases unmatched: 6. This CDR3 contains 14 residues. Germline CDR1 reads SQVTM; CDR2 reads ANQGSEA. CDR3 loop: CSVRGGEGNQPQHF. The DNA for the CDR3 is TGCAGCGTTCGAGGGGGCGAGGGCAATCAGCCCCAGCATTTT.

For the CDR3, the DNA is TGTGCCAGCAGGGGGGACTGGGAAGGCGAGCAGTACTTC. This sequence encodes CASRGDWEGEQYF. V usage is TRBV5-4 and J usage is TRBJ2-7; D is possibly TRBD2 (6 bases). V shed 5 bases and J shed 6 bases, with 15 bases lying between them. The germline gives CDR1 SGHNT, CDR2 YYREEE (reference sequence). This CDR3 comprises 13 residues.

Regarding this clone: Within the sample, other DNA sequences also encode this same CDR3. This sequence joins TRBV11-2 and TRBJ2-1; D remains unclear. The V gene lost 2 bases and the J gene lost 7 bases, with 6 bases spanning the gap. Per germline, CDR1 SGHAT and CDR2 FQNNGV. The CDR3 spans 12 residues. The CDR3 DNA sequence: TGTGCCAGCAGCTTAAGCCGGAATGAGCAGTTCTTC. This gives the protein CASSLSRNEQFF.

The gene calls are TRBV30 and TRBJ2-7, with D tentatively TRBD1 or TRBD2 (6 bases each). Trimming took 0 bases from V and 5 from J, leaving 11 bases between them. The germline gives CDR1 GTSNPN, CDR2 SVGIG (reference sequence). The CDR3 is 13 residues long. The CDR3: CAWSVLEGDEQYF. CDR3 coding DNA: TGTGCCTGGAGTGTACTGGAGGGGGACGAGCAGTACTTC.

V gene TRBV15 combines with J gene TRBJ1-2; maybe TRBD1 (5 bases). The CDR3 is made up of 16 amino acids. Germline V gene data show CDR1 as LNHNV and CDR2 as YYDKDF (reference sequence). V was trimmed by 0 bases and J by 0 bases, leaving 11 bases between them. CDR3: CATSRDGAVANYGYTF. DNA for the CDR3: TGTGCCACCAGCAGAGATGGGGCAGTGGCTAACTATGGCTACACCTTC.

The chain recombines TRBV30 with TRBJ1-2; TRBD1 is a possible D gene (6 bases). Trimming removed 4 bases at V and 7 bases at J, with 16 bases between. Germline values: CDR1 GTSNPN, CDR2 SVGIG (reference sequence). The CDR3 has 13 amino acids. DNA for the CDR3: TGTGCCTGGAAGGCCCCGGGACATTTTGGCTACACCTTC. The encoded protein is CAWKAPGHFGYTF.

This chain joins TRBV7-9 and TRBJ1-5; 7 bases are a match to TRBD1. From germline, CDR1 is SEHNR and CDR2 FQNEAQ (reference sequence). V dropped 2 bases and J dropped 16; count of bases not matched to a gene: 14. CDR3 length: 14 residues. CDR3 bases: TGTGCCAGCAGCTTAACATCCGACAGGGCCGTGTTCCATTTT. Protein: CASSLTSDRAVFHF.

Notes on this clone: The sample carries other DNA sequences with the same CDR3. V and J are TRBV20-1 and TRBJ2-5; D remains ambiguous. V was trimmed by 0 bases and J by 4 bases, leaving 0 bases between them. This CDR3 spans 10 amino acids. Germline lookup yields CDR1 DFQATT and CDR2 SNEGSKA (reference sequence). As DNA, the CDR3 is TGCAGTGCTAGAGAAGAGACCCAGTACTTC. The encoded protein is CSAREETQYF.

This clone was counted once. This chain links TRBV29-1 with TRBJ2-1, with 10 positions matching TRBD1. Germline V gives CDR1 SQVTM, CDR2 ANQGSEA. The trim removed 7 bases at V and 9 bases at J, leaving 6 bases unmatched. The CDR3 is made up of 12 amino acids. Written as DNA, the CDR3 is TGCAGCGCCGGGACAGGGGTTGGTGAGCAGTTCTTC. It yields the protein CSAGTGVGEQFF.

Turning to this clone: Other DNA sequences in this sample translate to the same CDR3. This sequence joins TRBV6-5 and TRBJ1-2, with 11 positions matching TRBD1. This CDR3 comprises 15 residues. V gave up 4 bases and J gave up 3 bases; unmatched junction bases: 4. Looked up from germline, CDR1 is MNHEY and CDR2 is SVGAGI. The CDR3 is CASSSPGQGDYGYTF. The CDR3 DNA is TGTGCCAGCAGTTCCCCGGGACAGGGGGACTATGGCTACACCTTC.

The chain employs TRBV27 and TRBJ2-3; no clear D gene. The CDR3 has 13 residues. Germline CDR1 MNHEY, CDR2 SMNVEV (reference sequence). V lost 4 bases and J 1 base, leaving 6 bases between the germline ends. The CDR3 sequence: CASSSDGTDTQYF. CDR3 sequence (DNA): TGTGCCAGCAGTTCGGACGGCACAGATACGCAGTATTTT.

This chain links TRBV6-6 with TRBJ1-1; D is unclear. Trimming removed 2 bases at V and 0 bases at J, with 10 bases between. CDR3 size: 15 residues. Germline CDR1 and CDR2: MNHNY and SVGAGI (reference sequence). This chain's CDR3 is CASSYQSSMNTEAFF. CDR3 sequence (DNA): TGTGCCAGCAGTTACCAGAGTAGTATGAACACTGAAGCTTTCTTT.

J is TRBJ1-4 and V is TRBV9, with no clear D. In germline, CDR1 is SGDLS, CDR2 YYNGEE. Trimming shortened V by 4 bases and J by 3 bases, and 7 bases separated the two germline ends. This CDR3 region has 13 residues. Written as DNA, the CDR3 is TGTGCCAGCAGCCCCGGATCTAATGAAAAACTGTTTTTT. This sequence encodes CASSPGSNEKLFF.

V and J are TRBV9 and TRBJ2-2; D not certain. This CDR3 region has 13 residues. Deletions cut 3 bases from V and 8 bases from J, with 11 bases between. Germline V gives CDR1 SGDLS, CDR2 YYNGEE. CDR3 bases: TGTGCCAGCAGCGGGTGGGGATCGGGGGAGCTGTTTTTT. Its protein is CASSGWGSGELFF.

The chain employs TRBV18 and TRBJ1-1; possible D gene TRBD1, 5 bases. CDR1 is KGHSH, CDR2 LQKENI, per germline. The ends were cut back, 4 bases at V and 0 bases at J, with 12 bases in the middle. The CDR3 has 15 residues. The CDR3 nucleotides read TGTGCCAGCTCACTAGTCCGGGGGGTGAACACTGAAGCTTTCTTT. It yields the protein CASSLVRGVNTEAFF.

This chain uses TRBV10-2 with TRBJ2-7, with D possibly being TRBD1 (5 bases). The CDR3 has 12 residues. Germline CDR1 WSHSY, CDR2 SAAADI. V shed 6 bases and J shed 4 bases, with 10 bases lying between them. The CDR3 DNA reads as TGCGCCAGCAGAAACGACAGTTACGAGCAGTACTTC. This encodes CASRNDSYEQYF.

This clone appeared once. The CDR3: CATVTGNQPQHF. The CDR3 DNA sequence: TGTGCCACCGTTACGGGTAATCAGCCCCAGCATTTT. The gene calls are TRBV28 and TRBJ1-5, with D unclear. The length of the CDR3 is 12 residues. Germline CDR1 MDHEN, CDR2 SYDVKM. The ends were cut back, 10 bases at V and 4 bases at J, with 11 bases in the middle.

In the case of this clone: Other DNA sequences in the sample encode the same CDR3. The chain uses TRBV5-1 and TRBJ1-2; no clear D gene. The ends were cut back, 0 bases at V and 0 bases at J, with 6 bases in the middle. Looked up from germline, CDR1 is SGHRS and CDR2 is YFSETQ. CDR3 length equals 14 residues. The DNA of the CDR3 is TGCGCCAGCAGCTTGGATGGCGCTAACTATGGCTACACCTTC. As protein: CASSLDGANYGYTF.

The chain combines TRBV30 with TRBJ2-7; D may match TRBD1 or TRBD2 (5 bases each). This CDR3 comprises 14 residues. V was trimmed by 3 bases and J by 7 bases, leaving 19 bases between them. Per the germline V gene, CDR1 is GTSNPN and CDR2 is SVGIG (reference sequence). CDR3 amino acids: CAWRADPGPGEQYF. The CDR3 coding sequence is TGTGCCTGGAGGGCCGATCCGGGGCCGGGGGAGCAGTACTTC.

The chain carries TRBV4-1 and TRBJ1-5; D remains unclear. The CDR3 extends over 15 amino acids. Germline V gene sequence: CDR1 MGHRA, CDR2 YSYEKL. The ends were cut back, 4 bases at V and 0 bases at J, with 10 bases in the middle. The CDR3 here is CASSLDVGSNQPQHF. The CDR3 DNA is TGCGCCAGCAGCCTCGACGTTGGTAGCAATCAGCCCCAGCATTTT.

As to this clone: The sample carries other DNA sequences with the same CDR3. CDR3 nucleotides: TGCGCCAGCAGCTTGGCCGGGACAGGGGGTAATCAGCCCCAGCATTTT. This codes for CASSLAGTGGNQPQHF. This chain uses TRBV5-1 with TRBJ1-5; TRBD1 agrees at 11 bases. The CDR3 runs 16 residues. Unmatched junction bases numbered 3, after V lost 0 bases and J lost 4 bases. Germline V gene lookup returns CDR1 SGHRS and CDR2 YFSETQ.

The V call is TRBV14, the J call TRBJ2-1; D remains ambiguous. The germline V gene has CDR1 SGHDN and CDR2 FVKESK. The CDR3 is made up of 16 amino acids. Trimming pared 1 base from V and 9 bases from J, leaving 19 bases between. The CDR3 region is CASSQGWRTLLGEQFF. The CDR3, as DNA: TGTGCCAGCAGCCAAGGTTGGCGGACCTTGCTTGGTGAGCAGTTCTTC.

In this sample, this clone turned up once. The gene calls are TRBV6-5 and TRBJ2-7; D unresolved. The germline CDR1 and CDR2 sequences are MNHEY and SVGAGI. Trimming shortened V by 3 bases and J by 6 bases, and 18 bases separated the two germline ends. The CDR3 extends over 15 amino acids. The CDR3 here is CASSYYYPLLREQYF. Here the CDR3 DNA reads TGTGCCAGCAGTTATTATTACCCACTCCTGCGCGAGCAGTACTTC.

This chain links TRBV6-5 with TRBJ1-1, with D maybe TRBD1 (5 bases). CDR1 and CDR2 (germline): MNHEY, SVGAGI. V dropped 0 bases and J dropped 5 bases, with 16 bases sitting between them. The CDR3 spans 16 residues. The CDR3, as DNA: TGTGCCAGCAGTTACTCGGCGGCAGGGACTAGGACTGAAGCTTTCTTT. Translated, it gives CASSYSAAGTRTEAFF.

V usage is TRBV7-2 and J usage is TRBJ1-1, with TRBD1 as a possible D gene (5 bases). Germline V gene lookup returns CDR1 SGHTA and CDR2 FQGNSA. The CDR3 is 15 residues long. The germline V and J ends were trimmed by 1 base and 6 bases, with 15 bases remaining between them. CDR3 sequence reads: CASSLGGGRYAEAFF. The CDR3, as DNA: TGTGCCAGCAGCTTAGGCGGGGGGAGGTACGCTGAAGCTTTCTTT. Filled out from reference TRBV7-2 and TRBJ1-1, the complete variable domain reads GAGVSQSPSNKVTEKGKDVELRCDPISGHTALYWYRQSLGQGLEFLIYFQGNSAPDKSGLPSDRFSAERTGGSVSTLTIQRTQQEDSAVYLCASSLGGGRYAEAFFGQGTRLTVV.

This chain's CDR3 is CASSPVQGGPNQPQHF. Written as DNA, the CDR3 is TGTGCCAGCTCACCAGTCCAGGGAGGACCTAATCAGCCCCAGCATTTT. The J gene is TRBJ1-5, the V gene TRBV18; D is possibly TRBD1 (5 bases). Deletions cut 2 bases from V and 4 bases from J, with 15 bases between. Germline values: CDR1 KGHSH, CDR2 LQKENI. CDR3 length equals 16 residues. The variable domain in full, completed from reference TRBV18 and TRBJ1-5, reads NAGVMQNPRHLVRRRGQEARLRCSPMKGHSHVYWYRQLPEEGLKFMVYLQKENIIDESGMPKERFSAEFPKEGPSILRIQQVVRGDSAAYFCASSPVQGGPNQPQHFGDGTRLSIL.

The rearrangement joins TRBV4-1 to TRBJ1-2; D is unresolved. Germline V CDR1 and CDR2: MGHRA, YSYEKL. V was pared by 4 bases and J by 6 bases, with 18 bases between. The CDR3 covers 15 residues. CDR3 nucleotides: TGCGCCAGCAGCCCTGTGCCGGGCGTCAACCATGGCTACACCTTC. Protein product: CASSPVPGVNHGYTF.

V usage is TRBV6-5 and J usage is TRBJ2-7, with 7 bases aligning to TRBD2. CDR3 length: 16 residues. From germline, CDR1 is MNHEY and CDR2 SVGAGI. Losses at the gene ends were 3 bases for V and 0 bases for J; bases not matched to a gene: 8. The CDR3 DNA sequence: TGTGCCAGCAGTTATGCCGGGACTACTAGCTCCTACGAGCAGTACTTC. It is translated as CASSYAGTTSSYEQYF.

The chain uses TRBV6-6 and TRBJ1-3; weak D call: TRBD1 (5 bases). V lost 5 bases, J lost 6 bases, and 17 bases lay in between. The CDR3 consists of 15 residues. CDR1 and CDR2 (germline): MNHNY, SVGAGI (reference sequence). CDR3 region: CASSRDQGAINTIYF. DNA for the CDR3: TGTGCCAGCAGTCGTGATCAGGGTGCGATAAACACCATATATTTT.